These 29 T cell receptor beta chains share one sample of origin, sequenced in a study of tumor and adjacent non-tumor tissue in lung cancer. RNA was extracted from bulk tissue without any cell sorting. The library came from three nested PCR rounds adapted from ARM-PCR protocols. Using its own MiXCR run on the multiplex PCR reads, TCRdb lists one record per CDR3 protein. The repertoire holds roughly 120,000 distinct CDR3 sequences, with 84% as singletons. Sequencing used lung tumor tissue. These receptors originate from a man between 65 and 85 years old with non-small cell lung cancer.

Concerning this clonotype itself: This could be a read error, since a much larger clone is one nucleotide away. CDR3 amino acids: CASKRGAVGANILTF. CDR3 sequence (DNA): TGCGCCAGCAAGCGGGGGGCAGTCGGGGCCAACATCCTGACTTTC. The V and J genes are TRBV5-1 and TRBJ2-6; 9 nucleotides match TRBD2. CDR3 length equals 15 residues. Germline CDR1 and CDR2: SGHRS and YFSETQ.

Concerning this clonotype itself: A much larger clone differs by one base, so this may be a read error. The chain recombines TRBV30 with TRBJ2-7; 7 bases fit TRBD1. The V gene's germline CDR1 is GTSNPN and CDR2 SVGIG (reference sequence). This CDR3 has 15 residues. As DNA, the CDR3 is TGTGCCTGGAGTTCGGGGACAGACTTCTCCTACGAGCAGCACTTC. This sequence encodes CAWSSGTDFSYEQHF. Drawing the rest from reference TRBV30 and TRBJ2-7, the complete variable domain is SQTIHQWPATLVQPVGSPLSLECTVEGTSNPNLYWYRQAAGRGLQLLFYSVGIGQISSEVPQNLSASRPQDRQFILSSKKLLLSDSGFYLCAWSSGTDFSYEQHFGPGTRLTVT.

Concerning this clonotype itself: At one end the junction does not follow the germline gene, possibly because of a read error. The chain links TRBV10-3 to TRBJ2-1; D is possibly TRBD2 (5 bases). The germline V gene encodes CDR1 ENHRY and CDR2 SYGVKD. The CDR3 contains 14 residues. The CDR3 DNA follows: TGTGCCATCAAGGACGTTTCAGACTACAATGAGCAGTCCTTC. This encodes CAIKDVSDYNEQSF.

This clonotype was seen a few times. The CDR3 reads CASSGAGGPSYDQYF. DNA for the CDR3: TGTGCCAGCAGCGGCGCGGGGGGGCCGTCCTACGACCAATACTTC. V and J are TRBV5-4 and TRBJ2-7; TRBD2 matches 9 bases. V dropped 4 bases and J dropped 13; count of bases not matched to a gene: 18. Germline values: CDR1 SGHNT, CDR2 YYREEE (reference sequence). The CDR3 runs to 15 residues.

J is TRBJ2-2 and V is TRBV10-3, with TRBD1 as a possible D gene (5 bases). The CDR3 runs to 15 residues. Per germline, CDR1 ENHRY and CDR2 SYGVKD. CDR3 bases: TGTGCAATCGCTACAGGTGCAAGTTGCACCGGGGAGCTGTTTTTT. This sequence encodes CAIATGASCTGELFF.

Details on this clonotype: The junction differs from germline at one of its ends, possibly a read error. CDR3 region: CASSPSSGSSYEPYF. The CDR3 DNA is TGCGCCAGCAGCCCATCTAGCGGGAGCAGTTACGAGCCGTACTTC. The chain is built from TRBV5-1 and TRBJ2-7; 10 bases line up with TRBD2. The CDR3 length is 15 residues. Per the germline V gene, CDR1 is SGHRS and CDR2 is YFSETQ.

Here the CDR3 reads CASNTPTGISYNEQFF. DNA of the CDR3: TGTGCCAGCAATACCCCAACAGGTATCTCCTACAATGAGCAGTTCTTC. The V call is TRBV12-3 or TRBV12-4, the J call TRBJ2-1; D perhaps matches TRBD1 (5 bases). The CDR3 contains 16 residues. Trimming took 7 bases from V and 0 from J, leaving 16 bases between them.

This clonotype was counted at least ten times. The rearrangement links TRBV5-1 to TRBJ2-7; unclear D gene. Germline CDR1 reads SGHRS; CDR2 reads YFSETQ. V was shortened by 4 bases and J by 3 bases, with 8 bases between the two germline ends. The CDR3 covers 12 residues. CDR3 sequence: CASSPGFYEQYF. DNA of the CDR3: TGCGCCAGCAGCCCCGGTTTCTACGAGCAGTACTTC. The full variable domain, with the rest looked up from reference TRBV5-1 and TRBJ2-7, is KAGVTQTPRYLIKTRGQQVTLSCSPISGHRSVSWYQQTPGQGLQFLFEYFSETQRNKGNFPGRFSGRQFSNSRSEMNVSTLELGDSALYLCASSPGFYEQYFGPGTRLTVT.

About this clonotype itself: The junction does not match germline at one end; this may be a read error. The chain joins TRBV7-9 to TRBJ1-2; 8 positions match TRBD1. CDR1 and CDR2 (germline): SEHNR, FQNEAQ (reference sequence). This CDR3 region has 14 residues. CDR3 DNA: TGTGCCAGCAGCCCTGGACAGGGATATTATGGCTGCACCTTC. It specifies CASSPGQGYYGCTF.

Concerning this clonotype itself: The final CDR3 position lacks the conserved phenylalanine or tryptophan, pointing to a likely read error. The CDR3 bases are TGTGCCAGCACTTACTCTGGGCTAGCGGGACCCCCAGGGTCCGAGCAGTACCTC. This sequence encodes CASTYSGLAGPPGSEQYL. V is TRBV6-5 and J is TRBJ2-7; 9 nucleotides line up with TRBD2. From germline, CDR1 is MNHEY and CDR2 SVGAGI. The CDR3 totals 18 residues.

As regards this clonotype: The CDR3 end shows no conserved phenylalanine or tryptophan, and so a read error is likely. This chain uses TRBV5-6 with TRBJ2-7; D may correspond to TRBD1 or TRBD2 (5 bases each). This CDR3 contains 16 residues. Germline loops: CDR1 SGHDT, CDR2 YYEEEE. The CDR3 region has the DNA TGTGCAAGCAGCTCCGCCCCGGGACGGGGCTCCTACGAGCAGTACATC. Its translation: CASSSAPGRGSYEQYI.

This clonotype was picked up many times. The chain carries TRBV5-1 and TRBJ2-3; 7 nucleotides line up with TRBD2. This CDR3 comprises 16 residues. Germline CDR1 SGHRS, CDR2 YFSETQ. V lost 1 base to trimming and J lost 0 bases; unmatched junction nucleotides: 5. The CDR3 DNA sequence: TGCGCCAGCAGCTTGTCTGCGGGAGCTAGCACAGATACGCAGTATTTT. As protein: CASSLSAGASTDTQYF. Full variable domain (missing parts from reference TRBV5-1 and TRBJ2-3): KAGVTQTPRYLIKTRGQQVTLSCSPISGHRSVSWYQQTPGQGLQFLFEYFSETQRNKGNFPGRFSGRQFSNSRSEMNVSTLELGDSALYLCASSLSAGASTDTQYFGPGTRLTVL.

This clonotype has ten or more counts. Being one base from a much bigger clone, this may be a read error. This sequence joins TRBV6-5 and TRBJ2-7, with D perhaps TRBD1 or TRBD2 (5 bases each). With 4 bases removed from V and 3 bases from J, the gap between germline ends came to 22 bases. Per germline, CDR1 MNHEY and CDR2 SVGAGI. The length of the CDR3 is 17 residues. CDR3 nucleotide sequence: TGTGCCAGCAGTTGCGGGCAGGGCGGATATGCGTTCTACGAGCAGTACTTC. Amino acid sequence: CASSCGQGGYAFYEQYF.

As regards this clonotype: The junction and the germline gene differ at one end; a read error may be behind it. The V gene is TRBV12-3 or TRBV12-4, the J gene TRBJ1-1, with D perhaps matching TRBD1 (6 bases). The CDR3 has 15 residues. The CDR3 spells CAGSSGTRMNTEAFF. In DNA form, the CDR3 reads TGTGCCGGCAGTAGCGGGACACGGATGAACACTGAAGCTTTCTTT.

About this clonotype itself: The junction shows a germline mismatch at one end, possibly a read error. DNA of the CDR3: TGCAGTGCCGGATCAGGGTCCGTATATACTGAACCTTTCTTT. It codes for CSAGSGSVYTEPFF. The V gene is TRBV29-1, the J gene TRBJ1-1, with a tentative D call TRBD1 (5 bases). The CDR3 covers 14 residues. Per germline, CDR1 SQVTM and CDR2 ANQGSEA.

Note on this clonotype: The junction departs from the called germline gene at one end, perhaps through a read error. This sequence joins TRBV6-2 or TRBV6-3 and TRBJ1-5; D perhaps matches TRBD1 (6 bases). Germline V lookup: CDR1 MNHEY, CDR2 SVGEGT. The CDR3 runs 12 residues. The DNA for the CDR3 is TGTGCCAGGAAAGGAGGGGGTCAGTCCCAGCATTTT. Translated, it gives CARKGGGQSQHF.

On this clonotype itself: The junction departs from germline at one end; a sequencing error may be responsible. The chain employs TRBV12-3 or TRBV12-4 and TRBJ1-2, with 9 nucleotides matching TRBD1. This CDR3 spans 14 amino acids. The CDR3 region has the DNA TGTGTCAGCATCCTGGGGGACAGGGACTATGGCTACACCTTC. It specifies CVSILGDRDYGYTF.

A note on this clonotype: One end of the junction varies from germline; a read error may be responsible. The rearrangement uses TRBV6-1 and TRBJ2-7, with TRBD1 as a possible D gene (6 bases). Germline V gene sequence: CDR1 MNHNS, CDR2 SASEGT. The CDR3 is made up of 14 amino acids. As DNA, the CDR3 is TGTGCCAGCAGTGAAGTACAGGGAGCAAGGGAGCAGTATTTC. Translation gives CASSEVQGAREQYF.

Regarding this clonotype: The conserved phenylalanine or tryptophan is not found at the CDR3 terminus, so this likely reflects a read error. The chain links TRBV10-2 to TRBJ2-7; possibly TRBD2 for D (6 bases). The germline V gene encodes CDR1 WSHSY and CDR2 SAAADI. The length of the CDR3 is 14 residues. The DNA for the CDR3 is TGTGCCAGAAGGCAAGCCGGGACTCTGGACGAGCAGTACTAC. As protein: CARRQAGTLDEQYY.

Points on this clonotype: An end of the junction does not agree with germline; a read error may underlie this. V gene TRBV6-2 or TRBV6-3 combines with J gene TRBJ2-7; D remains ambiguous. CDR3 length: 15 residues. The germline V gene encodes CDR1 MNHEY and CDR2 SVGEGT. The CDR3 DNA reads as TGTGCCAGCACTTACATGGGATGGTATCCCTACGAGCAGTACTTC. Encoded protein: CASTYMGWYPYEQYF.

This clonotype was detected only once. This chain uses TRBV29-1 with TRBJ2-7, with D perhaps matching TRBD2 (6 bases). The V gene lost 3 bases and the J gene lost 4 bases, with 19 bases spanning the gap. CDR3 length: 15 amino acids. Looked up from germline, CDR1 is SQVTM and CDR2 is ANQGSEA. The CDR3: CSVDEHGSRPYEQYF. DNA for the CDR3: TGCAGCGTTGACGAACACGGGAGTAGGCCTTACGAGCAGTACTTC.

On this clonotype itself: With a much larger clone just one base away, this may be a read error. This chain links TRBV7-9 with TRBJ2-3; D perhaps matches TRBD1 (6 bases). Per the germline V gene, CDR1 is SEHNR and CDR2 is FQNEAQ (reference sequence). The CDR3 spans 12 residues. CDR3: CANGQCADTQYF. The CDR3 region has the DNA TGTGCTAACGGACAGTGTGCAGATACGCAGTATTTT.

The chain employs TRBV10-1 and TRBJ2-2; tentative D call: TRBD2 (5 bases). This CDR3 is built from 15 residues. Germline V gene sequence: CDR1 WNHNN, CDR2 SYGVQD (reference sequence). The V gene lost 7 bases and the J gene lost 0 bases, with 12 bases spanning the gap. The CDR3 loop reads CASIVGRSNTGELFF. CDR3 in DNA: TGCGCCAGCATTGTAGGGAGATCGAACACCGGGGAGCTGTTTTTT.

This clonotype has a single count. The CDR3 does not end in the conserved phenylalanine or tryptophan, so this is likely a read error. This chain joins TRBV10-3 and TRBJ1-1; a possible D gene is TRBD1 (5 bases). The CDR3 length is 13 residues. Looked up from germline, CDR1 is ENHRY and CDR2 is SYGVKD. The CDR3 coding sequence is TGTGCCATCAGTGAGTACGGGGGGACTGAGGCTTTCTCT. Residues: CAISEYGGTEAFS.

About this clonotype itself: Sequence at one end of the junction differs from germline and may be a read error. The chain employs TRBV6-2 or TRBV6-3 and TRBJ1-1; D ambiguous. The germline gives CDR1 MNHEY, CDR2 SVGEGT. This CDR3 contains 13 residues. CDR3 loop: CASSETVITDAFF. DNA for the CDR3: TGTGCCAGCAGTGAGACGGTGATCACTGATGCTTTCTTT.

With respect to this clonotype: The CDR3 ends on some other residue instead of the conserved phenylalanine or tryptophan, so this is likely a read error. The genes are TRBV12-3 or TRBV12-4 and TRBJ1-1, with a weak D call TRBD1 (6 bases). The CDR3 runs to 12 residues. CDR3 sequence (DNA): TGTGCCAGAAGTTTAGGGACATACGAAGCTTTCTTA. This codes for CARSLGTYEAFL.

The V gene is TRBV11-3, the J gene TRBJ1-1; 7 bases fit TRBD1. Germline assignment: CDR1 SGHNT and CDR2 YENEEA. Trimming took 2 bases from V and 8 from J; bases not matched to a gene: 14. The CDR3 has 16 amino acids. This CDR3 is CASSLKTGRMNAEAFF. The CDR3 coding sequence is TGTGCCAGCAGCTTAAAGACAGGGCGGATGAACGCCGAAGCTTTCTTT.

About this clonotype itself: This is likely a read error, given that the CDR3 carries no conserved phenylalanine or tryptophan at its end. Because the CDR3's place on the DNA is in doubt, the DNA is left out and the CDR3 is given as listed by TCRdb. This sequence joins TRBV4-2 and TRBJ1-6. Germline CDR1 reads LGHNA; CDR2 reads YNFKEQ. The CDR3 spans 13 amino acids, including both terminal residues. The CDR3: CASKTGGNSPLNL.

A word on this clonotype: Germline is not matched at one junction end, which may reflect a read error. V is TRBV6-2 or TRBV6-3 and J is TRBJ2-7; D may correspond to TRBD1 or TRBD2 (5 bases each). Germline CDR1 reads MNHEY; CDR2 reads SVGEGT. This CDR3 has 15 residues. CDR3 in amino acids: CASCYMGRYPYEQYF. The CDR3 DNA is TGTGCCAGCTGTTACATGGGACGGTATCCCTACGAGCAGTATTTC.